The sequence of this TCR beta chain was determined in a study of T cells in women clearing cervical HPV infection. Overall study context: Controls gave blood once infection was undetectable; cases at lesion identification.

The germline V gene has CDR1 SQVTM and CDR2 ANQGSEA. This CDR3 has 13 residues. With V trimmed by 5 bases and J by 1 base, 4 bases remained unmatched. Sequenced by immunoSEQ multiplex PCR; TCRdb stores in-frame clones only, minus some. The table for this sample gives around 35,000 clones. Notes on the study in general: CIN3+ cases had significantly higher TCR richness than controls; evenness did not differ.

All donors had a single incident cervical HPV16 infection, not prevalent. For this clone: Its antigen is not identified. The read terminates 3 residues before the CDR3 end, so the remaining end is supplied by the germline J gene.

The receptor was isolated from a woman aged 18 to 75 with a cervical HPV16 infection that either progressed to CIN3+ or cleared (not recorded which). The V and J genes are TRBV29-1 and TRBJ1-1, with 7 bases identical to TRBD1. Specimen: blood buffy coat. Here the CDR3 reads CSVPRTGNTEAFF. The CDR3 bases that were read are TGCAGCGTTCCGAGGACAGGGAACACTGAA.